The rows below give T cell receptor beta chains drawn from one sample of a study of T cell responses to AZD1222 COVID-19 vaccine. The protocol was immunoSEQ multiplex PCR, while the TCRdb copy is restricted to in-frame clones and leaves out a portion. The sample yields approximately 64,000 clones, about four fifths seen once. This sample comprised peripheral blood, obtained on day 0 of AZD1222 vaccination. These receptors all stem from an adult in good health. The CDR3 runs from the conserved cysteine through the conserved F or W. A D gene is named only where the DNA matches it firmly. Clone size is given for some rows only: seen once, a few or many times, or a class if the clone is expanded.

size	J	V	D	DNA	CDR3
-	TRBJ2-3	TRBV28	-	TGTGCCAGCAGGCAAGGCGGACAGCCAGATACGCAGTATTTT	CASRQGGQPDTQYF
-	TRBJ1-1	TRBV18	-	TGTGCCAGCTCACCGGTATCGCAGGGACCGAACACTGAAGCTTTCTTT	CASSPVSQGPNTEAFF
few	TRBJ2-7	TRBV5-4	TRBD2	TGTGCCAGCAGCTTAGCGGGGGGCTCCTACGAGCAGTACTTC	CASSLAGGSYEQYF
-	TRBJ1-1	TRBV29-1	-	TGCAGCGTCAGGGACAAATGGAACACTGAAGCTTTCTTT	CSVRDKWNTEAFF
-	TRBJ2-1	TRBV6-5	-	TGTGCCAGCAGTTACTCGGACAATGAGCAGTTCTTC	CASSYSDNEQFF
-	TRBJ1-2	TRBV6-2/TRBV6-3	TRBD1	TGTGCCAGCAGCTGGACAGGGACCTATGGCTACACCTTC	CASSWTGTYGYTF
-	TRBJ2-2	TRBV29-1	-	TGCAGCGTTACCGGGGGGCAAAACACCGGGGAGCTGTTTTTT	CSVTGGQNTGELFF
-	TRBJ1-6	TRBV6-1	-	TGTGCCAGCAGTGGGCGTTTACGCGGAGATAATTCACCCCTCCACTTT	CASSGRLRGDNSPLHF
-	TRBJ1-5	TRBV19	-	TGTGCCATCAGGGCCCAGGCAGACAATCAGCCCCAGCATTTT	CAIRAQADNQPQHF
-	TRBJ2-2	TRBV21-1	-	TGTGCCAGCAGCAAAGCGGACGGACTAGCGGGGCGACGATGCTGGATGAACACCGGGGAGCTGTTTTTT	CASSKADGLAGRRCWMNTGELFF
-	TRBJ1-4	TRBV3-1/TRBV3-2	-	TGTGCCAGCAGCCGACGACCTGGTTTTAATGAAAAACTGTTTTTT	CASSRRPGFNEKLFF
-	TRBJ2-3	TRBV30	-	TGTGCCTGGAATGGTGGGGGGATTTCGTTCCCCCAGGATACGCAGTATTTT	CAWNGGGISFPQDTQYF
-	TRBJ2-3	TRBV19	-	TGTGCCAGTAGTATGAAGGGCGAAGGATGGGCAGATACGCAGTATTTT	CASSMKGEGWADTQYF
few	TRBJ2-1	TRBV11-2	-	TGTGCCAGCACTCTGTCGCATGAGCAGTTCTTC	CASTLSHEQFF
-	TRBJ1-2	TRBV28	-	TGTGCCAGCAGTTTGAGGCTTTATGGCTACACCTTC	CASSLRLYGYTF
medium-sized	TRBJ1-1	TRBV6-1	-	TGTGCCAGCAGTGAGGTAGGCACTGAAGCTTTCTTT	CASSEVGTEAFF
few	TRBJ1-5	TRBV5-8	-	TGTGCCAGCAGCTTGTCAGGAAGAAGCAATCAGCCCCAGCATTTT	CASSLSGRSNQPQHF
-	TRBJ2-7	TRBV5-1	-	TGCGCCAGCAGCGAAGGGGACAAGCCTTACGAGCAGTACTTC	CASSEGDKPYEQYF
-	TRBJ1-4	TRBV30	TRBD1	TGTGCCTGGAGTGCCTGGACAGGGCTAGACAATAATGAAAAACTGTTTTTT	CAWSAWTGLDNNEKLFF
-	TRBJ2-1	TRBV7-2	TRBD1	TGTGCCAGCAGCAAAGGACAGGGAGCCTACAATGAGCAGTTCTTC	CASSKGQGAYNEQFF